The rows below give T cell receptor beta chains drawn from one sample of a study of radiotherapy plus CTLA-4 blockade in lung cancer. Clones were read by immunoSEQ multiplex PCR, and TCRdb kept only the in-frame ones, dropping some. The sample lists tens of thousands of clones, 85% to 90% seen once, with 0.85% to 0.9% in the top ten. The sample was peripheral blood, taken from a patient treated with radiotherapy plus ipilimumab. The receptors shown here come from a human donor with non-small cell lung cancer who had stable disease on radiotherapy plus ipilimumab. The CDR3 runs from the conserved cysteine through the conserved F or W. A D gene is named only where the DNA matches it firmly. Size tells how often a clone was seen (once, few, many) or the class of an expanded clone, and some rows leave it out.

D gene: -; J gene: TRBJ2-7; V gene: TRBV9; clone size: -; CDR3 DNA: TGTGCCAGCAGCTCCAGCAAGGGCGAGCAGTACTTC; CDR3 protein: CASSSSKGEQYF
D gene: -; J gene: TRBJ1-2; V gene: TRBV6-1; clone size: -; CDR3 DNA: TGTGCCAGCAAAGTTGGGGACTATGGCTACACCTTC; CDR3 protein: CASKVGDYGYTF
D gene: -; J gene: TRBJ1-2; V gene: TRBV25-1; clone size: -; CDR3 DNA: TGTGCCAGCAGTTGGGGCAGGAACTATGGCTACACCTTC; CDR3 protein: CASSWGRNYGYTF
D gene: -; J gene: TRBJ2-1; V gene: TRBV5-4; clone size: -; CDR3 DNA: TGTGCCAGCAGCTTCGCCCCACCAGGGACCAACTGGTACAATGAGCAGTTCTTC; CDR3 protein: CASSFAPPGTNWYNEQFF
D gene: -; J gene: TRBJ2-1; V gene: TRBV7-8; clone size: -; CDR3 DNA: TGTGCCAGCAGCTCTTTGGCTACGCGGGGAGCAGGGTACAATGAGCAGTTCTTC; CDR3 protein: CASSSLATRGAGYNEQFF
D gene: -; J gene: TRBJ2-6; V gene: TRBV6-5; clone size: once; CDR3 DNA: TGTGCCAGCAGGTCCGTACCCTCTGGGGCCAACGTCCTGACTTTC; CDR3 protein: CASRSVPSGANVLTF
D gene: -; J gene: TRBJ1-2; V gene: TRBV7-2; clone size: -; CDR3 DNA: TGTGCCAGCAGCTCGCCCTGGGAGGATGGCTACACCTTC; CDR3 protein: CASSSPWEDGYTF
D gene: -; J gene: TRBJ2-2; V gene: TRBV9; clone size: -; CDR3 DNA: TGTGCCAGCAGCGTAGCGGGGACACTGAACACCGGGGAGCTGTTTTTT; CDR3 protein: CASSVAGTLNTGELFF
D gene: TRBD2; J gene: TRBJ2-1; V gene: TRBV4-1; clone size: -; CDR3 DNA: TGCGCCAGCAGCCAAGGAACGGGAGGGTCCTACAATGAGCAGTTCTTC; CDR3 protein: CASSQGTGGSYNEQFF
D gene: -; J gene: TRBJ2-2; V gene: TRBV5-4; clone size: -; CDR3 DNA: TGTGCCAGCAGCTTGGTGGGGGGGGAGCTGTTTTTT; CDR3 protein: CASSLVGGELFF
D gene: TRBD1; J gene: TRBJ2-3; V gene: TRBV2; clone size: -; CDR3 DNA: TGTGCCAGCATTAGACAGGGGGCTAGCACAGATACGCAGTATTTT; CDR3 protein: CASIRQGASTDTQYF
D gene: -; J gene: TRBJ2-7; V gene: TRBV19; clone size: -; CDR3 DNA: TGTGCCAGTAGTAGTGGGGCCAGGGAATACTACGAGCAGTACTTC; CDR3 protein: CASSSGAREYYEQYF
D gene: TRBD1; J gene: TRBJ2-5; V gene: TRBV11-2; clone size: -; CDR3 DNA: TGTGCCAGCAGCCCGATGGGACAGGGCAAGGAGACCCAGTACTTC; CDR3 protein: CASSPMGQGKETQYF
D gene: TRBD2; J gene: TRBJ2-4; V gene: TRBV9; clone size: once; CDR3 DNA: TGTGCCAGCAGCGTAGTGGAGACTAGCAACATTCAGTACTTC; CDR3 protein: CASSVVETSNIQYF
D gene: -; J gene: TRBJ1-1; V gene: TRBV11-2; clone size: -; CDR3 DNA: TGTGCCAGCAGCTTAGGTATGAACACTGAAGCTTTCTTT; CDR3 protein: CASSLGMNTEAFF
D gene: -; J gene: TRBJ1-1; V gene: TRBV5-4; clone size: -; CDR3 DNA: TGTGCCAGCAGCTTGGCGGGTGCAAACATGAACACTGAAGCTTTCTTT; CDR3 protein: CASSLAGANMNTEAFF
D gene: TRBD1; J gene: TRBJ2-7; V gene: TRBV25-1; clone size: -; CDR3 DNA: TGTGCCAGCAGTTCCCAGGGACAGGAACCCTACGAGCAGTACTTC; CDR3 protein: CASSSQGQEPYEQYF
D gene: TRBD2; J gene: TRBJ2-5; V gene: TRBV27; clone size: -; CDR3 DNA: TGTGCCAGCAGACCGAGACTAGCGGAGAAAGAGACCCAGTACTTC; CDR3 protein: CASRPRLAEKETQYF
D gene: -; J gene: TRBJ1-5; V gene: TRBV19; clone size: -; CDR3 DNA: TGTGCCAGTAGTATACTGACAGGTGGAAGCAATCAGCCCCAGCATTTT; CDR3 protein: CASSILTGGSNQPQHF
D gene: TRBD2; J gene: TRBJ2-2; V gene: TRBV7-9; clone size: -; CDR3 DNA: TGTGCCAGCAGCGGATTAGCGGGAGGCCCCGGGGAGCTGTTTTTT; CDR3 protein: CASSGLAGGPGELFF
D gene: -; J gene: TRBJ1-1; V gene: TRBV30; clone size: few; CDR3 DNA: TGTGCCTGGAGTGTAACGGGCTGGACTGAAGCTTTCTTT; CDR3 protein: CAWSVTGWTEAFF
D gene: -; J gene: TRBJ1-5; V gene: TRBV25-1; clone size: -; CDR3 DNA: TGTGCCAGCAGTGGCGGGACGGGCAATCAGCCCCAGCATTTT; CDR3 protein: CASSGGTGNQPQHF
D gene: -; J gene: TRBJ1-1; V gene: TRBV5-1; clone size: -; CDR3 DNA: TGCGCCAGCAGCTTGGTGGGGGCTTCGAACACTGAAGCTTTCTTT; CDR3 protein: CASSLVGASNTEAFF
D gene: -; J gene: TRBJ2-2; V gene: TRBV7-3; clone size: -; CDR3 DNA: TGTGCCAGCAGCTTAGCCTCTACGACCGGGGAGCTGTTTTTT; CDR3 protein: CASSLASTTGELFF
D gene: -; J gene: TRBJ2-1; V gene: TRBV19; clone size: -; CDR3 DNA: TGTGCCAGTAGCTGGACCTCGAGCTCCTACAATGAGCAGTTCTTC; CDR3 protein: CASSWTSSSYNEQFF
D gene: TRBD2; J gene: TRBJ2-1; V gene: TRBV7-2; clone size: -; CDR3 DNA: TGTGCCAGCAGCTTAGTAAGGCGGGGGGGCACCTACAATGAGCAGTTCTTC; CDR3 protein: CASSLVRRGGTYNEQFF
D gene: -; J gene: TRBJ2-3; V gene: TRBV30; clone size: -; CDR3 DNA: TGTGCCTGGCAGGGTGGGGGAGATACGCAGTATTTT; CDR3 protein: CAWQGGGDTQYF
D gene: -; J gene: TRBJ1-4; V gene: TRBV9; clone size: -; CDR3 DNA: TGTGCCAGCAGCGTAGGGTTAGGGGGTAATGAAAAACTGTTTTTT; CDR3 protein: CASSVGLGGNEKLFF
D gene: -; J gene: TRBJ1-1; V gene: TRBV5-1; clone size: -; CDR3 DNA: TGCGCCAGCAGCTTGGTACAAACTCGGGGCACTGAAGCTTTCTTT; CDR3 protein: CASSLVQTRGTEAFF
D gene: -; J gene: TRBJ2-7; V gene: TRBV7-9; clone size: -; CDR3 DNA: TGTGCCAGCAGCTTGGGACGGGAACGGGGACCCCTTCGGGAGCAGTACTTC; CDR3 protein: CASSLGRERGPLREQYF
D gene: TRBD2; J gene: TRBJ2-3; V gene: TRBV2; clone size: -; CDR3 DNA: TGTGCCAGCCCTCTTCTAGCGGTTAGCACAGATACGCAGTATTTT; CDR3 protein: CASPLLAVSTDTQYF
D gene: -; J gene: TRBJ2-1; V gene: TRBV7-8; clone size: -; CDR3 DNA: TGTGCCAGCACCTTGAACAGGGATAACGTCTTC; CDR3 protein: CASTLNRDNVF
D gene: TRBD1; J gene: TRBJ1-6; V gene: TRBV30; clone size: -; CDR3 DNA: TGTGCCTGGAGTCTGGGACAGCCCTGGGGTATTTTCTCACCCCTCCACTTT; CDR3 protein: CAWSLGQPWGIFSPLHF
D gene: -; J gene: TRBJ2-7; V gene: TRBV4-1; clone size: -; CDR3 DNA: TGCGCCAGCAGCTACTCCCCCGGGTACGAGCAGTACTTC; CDR3 protein: CASSYSPGYEQYF
D gene: TRBD1; J gene: TRBJ2-2; V gene: TRBV6-1; clone size: -; CDR3 DNA: TGTGCCAGCAGACCTAGGACAGGGTCGAGCGGGGAGCTGTTTTTT; CDR3 protein: CASRPRTGSSGELFF
D gene: TRBD1; J gene: TRBJ1-5; V gene: TRBV19; clone size: -; CDR3 DNA: TGTGCCAGTAGTACCCCAGGGGGTAGCATTCAGCCCCAGCATTTT; CDR3 protein: CASSTPGGSIQPQHF
D gene: TRBD1; J gene: TRBJ1-2; V gene: TRBV18; clone size: once; CDR3 DNA: TGTGCCAGCTCACCACCGACAGGGATTGGCTACACCTTC; CDR3 protein: CASSPPTGIGYTF
D gene: TRBD1; J gene: TRBJ2-1; V gene: TRBV4-1; clone size: -; CDR3 DNA: TGCGCCAGCAGCCAAGATAAGGGACAGGGTAACAATGAGCAGTTCTTC; CDR3 protein: CASSQDKGQGNNEQFF
D gene: TRBD2; J gene: TRBJ2-2; V gene: TRBV29-1; clone size: -; CDR3 DNA: TGCAGCGCGGGACTAGCGGGGAACACCGGGGAGCTGTTTTTT; CDR3 protein: CSAGLAGNTGELFF
D gene: -; J gene: TRBJ1-2; V gene: TRBV25-1; clone size: -; CDR3 DNA: TGTGCCAGCAGAACACCGGAGGGATATGGCTACACCTTC; CDR3 protein: CASRTPEGYGYTF
D gene: TRBD1; J gene: TRBJ1-3; V gene: TRBV4-1; clone size: -; CDR3 DNA: TGCGCCAGCAGCCAAGGGACAGGGAAAGGCGGCATATATTTT; CDR3 protein: CASSQGTGKGGIYF
D gene: TRBD2; J gene: TRBJ2-3; V gene: TRBV13; clone size: -; CDR3 DNA: TGTGCCAGCAGCACCCGGACTAGCGGGGGCACAGATACGCAGTATTTT; CDR3 protein: CASSTRTSGGTDTQYF
D gene: -; J gene: TRBJ1-2; V gene: TRBV5-4; clone size: few; CDR3 DNA: TGTGCCAGCAGCGCCCGGACAGTCAACTATGGCTACACCTTC; CDR3 protein: CASSARTVNYGYTF
D gene: -; J gene: TRBJ2-7; V gene: TRBV6-1; clone size: -; CDR3 DNA: TGTGCCAGCAGCCGCGTAGGGCAGTCCTACGAGCAGTACTTC; CDR3 protein: CASSRVGQSYEQYF
D gene: TRBD1; J gene: TRBJ1-2; V gene: TRBV6-1; clone size: -; CDR3 DNA: TGTGCCAGCAGTCTACAGGGGAACTATGGCTACACCTTC; CDR3 protein: CASSLQGNYGYTF
D gene: -; J gene: TRBJ1-1; V gene: TRBV7-3; clone size: -; CDR3 DNA: TGTGCCAGCAGCTTAAATCGGGATGGCACTGAAGCTTTCTTT; CDR3 protein: CASSLNRDGTEAFF
D gene: -; J gene: TRBJ2-2; V gene: TRBV18; clone size: -; CDR3 DNA: TGTGCCAGCTCACCACCTATCGTCACCGGGGAGCTGTTTTTT; CDR3 protein: CASSPPIVTGELFF
D gene: -; J gene: TRBJ2-6; V gene: TRBV5-1; clone size: -; CDR3 DNA: TGCGCCAGCAGTCCCAATGTTATATCTGGGGCCAACGTCCTGACTTTC; CDR3 protein: CASSPNVISGANVLTF
D gene: -; J gene: TRBJ1-1; V gene: TRBV7-9; clone size: -; CDR3 DNA: TGTGCCAGCCTCGTGAGCACTGAAGCTTTCTTT; CDR3 protein: CASLVSTEAFF
D gene: TRBD2; J gene: TRBJ2-1; V gene: TRBV2; clone size: -; CDR3 DNA: TGTGCCAGCAGTGAGAGAGGTAGCGGGGCTAGCTCCTACAATGAGCAGTTCTTC; CDR3 protein: CASSERGSGASSYNEQFF